This TCR beta chain was captured in a study of blood T cell repertoires in COVID-19. Overall study: Samples taken during acute and convalescent COVID-19 were collected in the United States, Italy and Spain.

In the original analysis: How many nucleated cells were present was estimated from reference gene primer amplification. The assay was immunoSEQ multiplex PCR, and TCRdb's table has in-frame clones only and misses some. The D gene and trimming were derived from the DNA, and the V and J assignments and clone size from that table. The sample holds 90,000 to 120,000 clones, approximately 84% seen once. The V and J ends lost 0 bases and 1 base respectively, with 7 bases between them. The CDR3 sequence is 14 residues long. Germline V gives CDR1 SGHRS, CDR2 YFSETQ. Sequences were obtained from peripheral blood. The sequence derives from a human donor in a cohort sampled during active COVID-19. The chain uses TRBV5-1 and TRBJ1-1, with D unclear. CDR3 in amino acids: CASSLERGNTEAFF. The DNA of the CDR3 is TGCGCCAGCAGCTTGGAGCGCGGGAACACTGAAGCTTTCTTT.